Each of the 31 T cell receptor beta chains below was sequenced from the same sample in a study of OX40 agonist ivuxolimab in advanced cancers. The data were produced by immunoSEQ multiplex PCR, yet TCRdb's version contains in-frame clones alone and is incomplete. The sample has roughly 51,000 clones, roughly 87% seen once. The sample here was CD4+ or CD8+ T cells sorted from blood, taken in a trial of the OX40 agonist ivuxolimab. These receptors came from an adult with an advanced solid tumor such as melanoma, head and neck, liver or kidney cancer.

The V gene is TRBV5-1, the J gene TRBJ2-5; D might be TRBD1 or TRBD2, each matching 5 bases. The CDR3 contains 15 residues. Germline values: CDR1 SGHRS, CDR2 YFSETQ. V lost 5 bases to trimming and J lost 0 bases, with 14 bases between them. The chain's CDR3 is CASSWDQEDQETQYF. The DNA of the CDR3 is TGCGCCAGCAGTTGGGACCAGGAAGACCAAGAGACCCAGTACTTC.

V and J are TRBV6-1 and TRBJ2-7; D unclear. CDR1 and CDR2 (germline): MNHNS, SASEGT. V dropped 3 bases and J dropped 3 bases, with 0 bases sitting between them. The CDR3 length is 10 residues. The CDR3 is CASSDYEQYV. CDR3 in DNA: TGTGCCAGCAGTGACTACGAGCAGTACGTC.

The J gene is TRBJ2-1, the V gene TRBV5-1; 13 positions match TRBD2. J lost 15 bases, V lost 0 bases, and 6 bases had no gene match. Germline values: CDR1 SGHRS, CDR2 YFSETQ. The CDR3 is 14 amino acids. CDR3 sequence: CASSLVSTSGGWFF. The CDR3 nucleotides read TGCGCCAGCAGCTTGGTCTCGACTAGCGGGGGGTGGTTCTTC.

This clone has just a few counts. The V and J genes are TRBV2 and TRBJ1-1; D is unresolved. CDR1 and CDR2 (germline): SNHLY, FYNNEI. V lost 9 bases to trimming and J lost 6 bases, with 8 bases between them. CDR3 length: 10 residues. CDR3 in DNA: TGTGCCAGTTATATGGCTGAAGCTTTCTTT. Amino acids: CASYMAEAFF. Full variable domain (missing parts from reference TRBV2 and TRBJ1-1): EPEVTQTPSHQVTQMGQEVILRCVPISNHLYFYWYRQILGQKVEFLVSFYNNEISEKSEIFDDQFSVERPDGSNFTLKIRSTKLEDSAMYFCASYMAEAFFGQGTRLTVV.

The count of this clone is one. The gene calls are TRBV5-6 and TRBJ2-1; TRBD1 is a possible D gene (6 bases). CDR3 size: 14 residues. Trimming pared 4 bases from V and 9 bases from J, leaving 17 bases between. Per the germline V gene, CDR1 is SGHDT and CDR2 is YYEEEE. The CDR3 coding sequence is TGTGCCAGCAGCGCTCTCACTAGAGGGGGTGAGCAGTTCTTC. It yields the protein CASSALTRGGEQFF. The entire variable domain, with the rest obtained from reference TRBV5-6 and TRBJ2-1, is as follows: DAGVTQSPTHLIKTRGQQVTLRCSPKSGHDTVSWYQQALGQGPQFIFQYYEEEERQRGNFPDRFSGHQFPNYSSELNVNALLLGDSALYLCASSALTRGGEQFFGPGTRLTVL.

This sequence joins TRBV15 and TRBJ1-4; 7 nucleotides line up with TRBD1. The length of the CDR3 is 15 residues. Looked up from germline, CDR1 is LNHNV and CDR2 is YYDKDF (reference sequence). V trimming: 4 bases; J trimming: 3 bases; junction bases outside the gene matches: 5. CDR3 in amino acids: CATSNDRASNEKLFF. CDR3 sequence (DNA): TGTGCCACCAGCAACGACAGGGCCTCTAATGAAAAACTGTTTTTT.

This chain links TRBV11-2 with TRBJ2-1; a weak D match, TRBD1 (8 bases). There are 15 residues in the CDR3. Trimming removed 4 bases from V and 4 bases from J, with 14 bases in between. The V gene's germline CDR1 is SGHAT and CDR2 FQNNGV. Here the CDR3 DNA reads TGTGCCAGCAGCTCAACAGGGGGGGGTTACAATGAGCAGTTCTTC. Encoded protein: CASSSTGGGYNEQFF. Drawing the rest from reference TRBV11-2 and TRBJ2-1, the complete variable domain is EAGVAQSPRYKIIEKRQSVAFWCNPISGHATLYWYQQILGQGPKLLIQFQNNGVVDDSQLPKDRFSAERLKGVDSTLKIQPAKLEDSAVYLCASSSTGGGYNEQFFGPGTRLTVL.

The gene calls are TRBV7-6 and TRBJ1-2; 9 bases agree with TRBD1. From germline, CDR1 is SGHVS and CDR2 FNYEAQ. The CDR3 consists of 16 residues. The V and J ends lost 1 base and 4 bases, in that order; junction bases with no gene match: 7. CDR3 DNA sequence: TGTGCCAGCAGCTTAGGGGGTCCGGGACAGGGCTATGGCTACACCTTC. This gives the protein CASSLGGPGQGYGYTF.

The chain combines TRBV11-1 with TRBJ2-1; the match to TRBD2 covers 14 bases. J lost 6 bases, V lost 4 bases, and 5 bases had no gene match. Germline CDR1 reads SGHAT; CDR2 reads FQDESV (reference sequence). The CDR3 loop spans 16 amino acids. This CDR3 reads CASSSGLAGASNEQFF. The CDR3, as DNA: TGTGCCAGCAGCTCGGGACTAGCGGGAGCATCCAATGAGCAGTTCTTC.

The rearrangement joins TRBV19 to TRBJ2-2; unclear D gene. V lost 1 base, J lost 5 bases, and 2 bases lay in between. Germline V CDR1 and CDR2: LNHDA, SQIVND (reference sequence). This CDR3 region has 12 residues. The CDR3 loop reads CASSIGTGELFF. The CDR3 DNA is TGTGCCAGTAGTATAGGAACCGGGGAGCTGTTTTTT.

CDR3: CATSRPRDLNYGYTF. CDR3 DNA sequence: TGTGCCACCAGCAGACCGCGCGATCTCAACTATGGCTACACCTTC. The chain joins TRBV15 to TRBJ1-2; D ambiguous. This CDR3 spans 15 amino acids. Germline V gene lookup returns CDR1 LNHNV and CDR2 YYDKDF (reference sequence). V shed 2 bases and J shed 2 bases, with 12 bases lying between them.

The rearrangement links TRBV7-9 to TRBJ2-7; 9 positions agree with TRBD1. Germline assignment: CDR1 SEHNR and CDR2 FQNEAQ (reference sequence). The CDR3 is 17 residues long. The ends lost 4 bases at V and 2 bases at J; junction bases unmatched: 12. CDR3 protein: CASSYDPDRGPPYEQYV. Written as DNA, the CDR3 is TGTGCCAGCAGCTACGACCCGGACAGGGGCCCACCCTACGAGCAGTACGTC.

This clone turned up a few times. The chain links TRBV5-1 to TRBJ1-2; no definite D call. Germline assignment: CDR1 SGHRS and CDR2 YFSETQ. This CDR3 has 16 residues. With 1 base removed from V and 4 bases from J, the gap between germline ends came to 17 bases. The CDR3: CASSLYPSGHSYGYTF. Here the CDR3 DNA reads TGCGCCAGCAGCTTGTACCCGTCCGGGCACTCCTATGGCTACACCTTC. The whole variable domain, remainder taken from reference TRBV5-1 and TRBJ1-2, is KAGVTQTPRYLIKTRGQQVTLSCSPISGHRSVSWYQQTPGQGLQFLFEYFSETQRNKGNFPGRFSGRQFSNSRSEMNVSTLELGDSALYLCASSLYPSGHSYGYTFGSGTRLTVV.

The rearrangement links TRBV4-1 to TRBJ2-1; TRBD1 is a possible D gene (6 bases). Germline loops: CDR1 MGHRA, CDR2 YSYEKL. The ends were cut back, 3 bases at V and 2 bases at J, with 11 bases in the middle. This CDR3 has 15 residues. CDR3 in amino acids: CASSQGHSPYNEQFF. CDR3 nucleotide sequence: TGCGCCAGCAGCCAGGGACATTCTCCCTACAATGAGCAGTTCTTC.

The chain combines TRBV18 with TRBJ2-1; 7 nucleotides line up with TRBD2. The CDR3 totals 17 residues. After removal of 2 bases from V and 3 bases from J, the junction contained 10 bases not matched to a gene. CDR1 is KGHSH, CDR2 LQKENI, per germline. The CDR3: CASSPTLAVRVYNEQFF. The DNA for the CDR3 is TGTGCCAGCTCACCAACTCTAGCGGTACGGGTCTACAATGAGCAGTTCTTC.

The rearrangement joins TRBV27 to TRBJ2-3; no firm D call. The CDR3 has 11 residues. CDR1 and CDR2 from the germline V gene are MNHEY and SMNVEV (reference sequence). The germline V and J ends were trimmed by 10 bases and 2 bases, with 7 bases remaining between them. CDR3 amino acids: CATAPTDTQYF. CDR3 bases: TGTGCCACCGCGCCCACAGATACGCAGTATTTT.

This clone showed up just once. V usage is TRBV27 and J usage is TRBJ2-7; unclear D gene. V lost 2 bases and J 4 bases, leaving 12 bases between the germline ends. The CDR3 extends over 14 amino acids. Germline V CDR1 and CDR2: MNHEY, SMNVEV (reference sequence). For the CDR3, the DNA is TGTGCCAGCAGTTTAAAGGCAGAGTCTTACGAGCAGTACTTC. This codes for CASSLKAESYEQYF.

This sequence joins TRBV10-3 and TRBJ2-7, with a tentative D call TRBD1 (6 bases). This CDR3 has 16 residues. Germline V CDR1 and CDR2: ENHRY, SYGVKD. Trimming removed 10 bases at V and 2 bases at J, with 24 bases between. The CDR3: CATRASRIHRAYEQYF. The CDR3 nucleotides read TGTGCCACCCGGGCGTCCCGAATCCACAGGGCCTACGAGCAGTACTTC.

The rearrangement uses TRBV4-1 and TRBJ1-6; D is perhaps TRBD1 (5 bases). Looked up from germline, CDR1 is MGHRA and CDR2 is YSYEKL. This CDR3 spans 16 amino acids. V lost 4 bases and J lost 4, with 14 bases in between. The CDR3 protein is CASSPGETVYNSPLHF. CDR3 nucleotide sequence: TGCGCCAGCAGCCCCGGAGAGACAGTATATAATTCACCCCTCCACTTT.

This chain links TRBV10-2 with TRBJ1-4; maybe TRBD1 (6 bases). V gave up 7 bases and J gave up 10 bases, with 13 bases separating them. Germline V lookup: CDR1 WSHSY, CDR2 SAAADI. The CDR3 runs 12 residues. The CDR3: CASTGHTGKLFF. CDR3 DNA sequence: TGCGCCAGCACGGGACACACAGGAAAACTGTTTTTT.

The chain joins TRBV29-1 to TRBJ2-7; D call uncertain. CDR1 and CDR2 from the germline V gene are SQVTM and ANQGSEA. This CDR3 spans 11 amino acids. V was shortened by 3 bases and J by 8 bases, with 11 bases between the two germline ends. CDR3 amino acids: CSVDAAFKQYF. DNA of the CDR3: TGCAGCGTTGATGCCGCCTTCAAGCAGTACTTC.

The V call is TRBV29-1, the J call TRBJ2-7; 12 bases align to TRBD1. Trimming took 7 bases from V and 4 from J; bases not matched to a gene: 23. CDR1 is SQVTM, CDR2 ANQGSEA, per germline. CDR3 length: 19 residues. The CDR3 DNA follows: TGCAGCGCCGTACTTCCGGGACAGGGGGCGAGTAGGGGTTCATACGAGCAGTACTTC. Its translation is CSAVLPGQGASRGSYEQYF.

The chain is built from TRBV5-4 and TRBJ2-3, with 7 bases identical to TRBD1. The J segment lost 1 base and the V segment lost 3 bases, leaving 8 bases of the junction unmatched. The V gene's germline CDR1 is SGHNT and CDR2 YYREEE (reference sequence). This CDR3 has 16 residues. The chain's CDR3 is CASSSLDRDGTDTQYF. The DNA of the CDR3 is TGTGCCAGCAGCTCCCTCGACAGGGACGGCACAGATACGCAGTATTTT.

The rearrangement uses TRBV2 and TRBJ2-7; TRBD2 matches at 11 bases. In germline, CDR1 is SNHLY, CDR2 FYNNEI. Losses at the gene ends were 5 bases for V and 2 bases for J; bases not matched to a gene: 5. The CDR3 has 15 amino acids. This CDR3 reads CASSRTSGSTYEQYV. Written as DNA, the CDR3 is TGTGCCAGCAGTCGAACTAGCGGGAGTACCTACGAGCAGTACGTC.

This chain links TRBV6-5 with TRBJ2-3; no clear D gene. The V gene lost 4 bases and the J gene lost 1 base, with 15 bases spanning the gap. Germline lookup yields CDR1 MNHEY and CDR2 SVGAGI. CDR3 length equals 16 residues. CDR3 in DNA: TGTGCCAGCAGTTCCGCGTCGGGCACTGGCACAGATACGCAGTATTTT. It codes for CASSSASGTGTDTQYF.

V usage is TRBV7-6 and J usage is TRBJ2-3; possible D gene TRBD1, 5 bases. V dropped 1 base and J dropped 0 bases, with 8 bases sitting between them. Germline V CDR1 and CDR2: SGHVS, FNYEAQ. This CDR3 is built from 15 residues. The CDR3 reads CASSLVTDSTDTQYF. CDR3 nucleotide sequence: TGTGCCAGCAGCTTAGTGACAGACAGCACAGATACGCAGTATTTT.

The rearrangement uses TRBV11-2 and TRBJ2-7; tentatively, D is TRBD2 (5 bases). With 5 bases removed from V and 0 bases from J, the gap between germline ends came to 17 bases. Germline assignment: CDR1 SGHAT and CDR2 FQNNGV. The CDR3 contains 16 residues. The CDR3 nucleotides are TGTGCCAGCAGCCGCTCCGACTACCCTTACTCCTACGAGCAGTACTTC. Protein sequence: CASSRSDYPYSYEQYF.

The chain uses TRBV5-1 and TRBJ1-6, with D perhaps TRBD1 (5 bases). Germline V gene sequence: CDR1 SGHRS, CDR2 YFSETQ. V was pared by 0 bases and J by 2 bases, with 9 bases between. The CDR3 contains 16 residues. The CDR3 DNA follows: TGCGCCAGCAGCTTGGTCGGGGGTACCTATAATTCACCCCTCCACTTT. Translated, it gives CASSLVGGTYNSPLHF.

DNA for the CDR3: TGTGCCAGCAGCTTAAGCCCGGGGCCTTATGGCTACACCTTC. Residues: CASSLSPGPYGYTF. The chain carries TRBV27 and TRBJ1-2, with a weak D call TRBD1 (5 bases). Trimming took off 6 bases at V and 5 bases at J, with 16 bases between the two ends. Germline V gives CDR1 MNHEY, CDR2 SMNVEV (reference sequence). There are 14 residues in the CDR3.

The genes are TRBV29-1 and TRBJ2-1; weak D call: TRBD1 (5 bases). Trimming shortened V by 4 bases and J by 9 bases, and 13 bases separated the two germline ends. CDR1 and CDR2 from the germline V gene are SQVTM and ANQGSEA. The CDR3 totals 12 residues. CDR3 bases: TGCAGCGTTGTGTCAGGGTTTCGTGAGCAGTTCTTC. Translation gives CSVVSGFREQFF.

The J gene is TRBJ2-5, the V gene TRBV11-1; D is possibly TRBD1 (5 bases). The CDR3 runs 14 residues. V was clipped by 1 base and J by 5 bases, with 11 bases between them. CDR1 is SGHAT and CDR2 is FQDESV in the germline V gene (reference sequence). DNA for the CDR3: TGTGCCAGCAGCTTAGTTGACAGTCAGGAGACCCAGTACTTC. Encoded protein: CASSLVDSQETQYF.